This TCR beta chain is drawn from a study of Graves' ophthalmopathy and Graves' hyperthyroidism. Amplifying from RNA transcripts, the study obtained TCR beta CDR3 regions. The authors performed first-round RT-PCR with HTBI primers and then a second-round multiplex PCR. TCRdb reprocessed the multiplex PCR reads with MiXCR, giving one entry per CDR3 protein. The sample records about 1.2 million distinct CDR3 sequences, about 40% being singletons. The sequence was obtained from an adult man with Graves' hyperthyroidism. The source material was peripheral blood or thyroid tissue (not recorded which).

DNA for the CDR3: TGTGCCAGCAGTTTAGTAGGGAGGCAAATTACGAAGCAGTACTTC. Translated: CASSLVGRQITKQYF. The chain carries TRBV27 and TRBJ2-7; D might be TRBD2 (6 bases). Per the germline V gene, CDR1 is MNHEY and CDR2 is SMNVEV (reference sequence). The V and J ends lost 2 bases and 8 bases respectively, with 19 bases between them. The CDR3 runs to 15 residues.